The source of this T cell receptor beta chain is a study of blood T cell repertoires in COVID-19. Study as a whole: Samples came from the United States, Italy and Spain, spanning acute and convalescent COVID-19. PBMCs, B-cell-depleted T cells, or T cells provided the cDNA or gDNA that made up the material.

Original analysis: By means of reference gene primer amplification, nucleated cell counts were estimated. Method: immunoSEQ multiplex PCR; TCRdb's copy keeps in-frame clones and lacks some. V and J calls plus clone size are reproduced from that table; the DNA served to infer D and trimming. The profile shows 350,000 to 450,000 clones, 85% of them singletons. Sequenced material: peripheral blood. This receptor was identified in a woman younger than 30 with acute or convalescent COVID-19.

This CDR3 reads CASSLSIQGASYEQYF. CDR3 DNA sequence: TGTGCCAGCAGTTTATCAATACAGGGGGCCTCCTACGAGCAGTACTTC. The chain uses TRBV27 and TRBJ2-7; 9 positions agree with TRBD1. The length of the CDR3 is 16 residues. V shed 0 bases and J 0 bases; nucleotides not matched to a gene: 3. Germline CDR1 is MNHEY and CDR2 is SMNVEV (reference sequence).